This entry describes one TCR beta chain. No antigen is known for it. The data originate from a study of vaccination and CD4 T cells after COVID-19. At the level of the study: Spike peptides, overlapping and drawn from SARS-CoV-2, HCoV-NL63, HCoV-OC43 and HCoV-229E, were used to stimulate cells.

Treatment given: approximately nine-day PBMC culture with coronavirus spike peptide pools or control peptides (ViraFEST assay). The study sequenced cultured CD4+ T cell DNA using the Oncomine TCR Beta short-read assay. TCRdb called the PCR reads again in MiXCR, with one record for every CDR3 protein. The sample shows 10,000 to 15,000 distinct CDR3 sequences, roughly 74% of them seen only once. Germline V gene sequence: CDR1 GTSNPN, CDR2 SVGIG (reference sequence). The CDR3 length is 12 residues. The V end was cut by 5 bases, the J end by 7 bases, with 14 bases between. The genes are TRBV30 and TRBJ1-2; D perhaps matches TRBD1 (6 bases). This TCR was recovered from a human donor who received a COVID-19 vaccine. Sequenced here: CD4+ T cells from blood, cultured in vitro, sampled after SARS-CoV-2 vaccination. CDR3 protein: CAWAQRGSGYTF. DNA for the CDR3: TGTGCCTGGGCCCAAAGGGGGTCTGGCTACACCTTC.